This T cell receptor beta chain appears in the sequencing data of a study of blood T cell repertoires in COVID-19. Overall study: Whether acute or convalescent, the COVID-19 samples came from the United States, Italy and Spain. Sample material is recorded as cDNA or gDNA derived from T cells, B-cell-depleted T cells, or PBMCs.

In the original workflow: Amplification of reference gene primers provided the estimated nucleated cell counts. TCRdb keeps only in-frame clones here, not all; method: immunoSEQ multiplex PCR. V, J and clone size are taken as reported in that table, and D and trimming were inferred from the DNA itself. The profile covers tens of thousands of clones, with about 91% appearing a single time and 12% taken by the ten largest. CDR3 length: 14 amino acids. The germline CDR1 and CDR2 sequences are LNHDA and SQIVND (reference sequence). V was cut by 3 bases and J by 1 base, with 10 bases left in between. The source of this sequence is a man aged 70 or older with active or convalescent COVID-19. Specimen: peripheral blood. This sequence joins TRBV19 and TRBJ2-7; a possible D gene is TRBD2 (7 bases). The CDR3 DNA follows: TGTGCCAGTAGTATTGCGGGGGCTTCCTACGAGCAGTACTTC. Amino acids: CASSIAGASYEQYF.